Presented here are 8 T cell receptor beta chains from one specimen sequenced in a study of cytomegalovirus exposure and HLA in healthy donors. Repertoires were generated with immunoSEQ multiplex PCR, while TCRdb's copy carries only in-frame clones and drops some. This table has 150,000 to 200,000 clones, approximately 86% appearing once. Sequenced input: PBMCs. Receptors originate from a man aged 25-40 years in good health and CMV-seropositive.

Within the sample, this clone is medium-sized. The chain is built from TRBV29-1 and TRBJ1-4; no clear D gene. The CDR3 contains 10 residues. Germline CDR1 SQVTM, CDR2 ANQGSEA. V lost 7 bases to trimming and J lost 6 bases, with 6 bases between them. CDR3 region: CSGLDEKLFF. In DNA form, the CDR3 reads TGCAGCGGGCTCGATGAAAAACTGTTTTTT.

CDR3 sequence: CASSKTRGTGDYGYTF. DNA of the CDR3: TGTGCCAGTAGTAAGACCCGAGGGACAGGAGACTATGGCTACACCTTC. The chain employs TRBV19 and TRBJ1-2; 8 positions match TRBD1. This CDR3 is 16 amino acids long. CDR1 and CDR2 (germline): LNHDA, SQIVND (reference sequence). After removal of 4 bases from V and 3 bases from J, the junction contained 10 bases not matched to a gene.

Comments on this clone: The junction does not match germline at one end; this may be a read error. This chain joins TRBV15 and TRBJ1-2; the D is unclear. The CDR3 is 12 amino acids. Germline values: CDR1 LNHNV, CDR2 YYDKDF (reference sequence). CDR3 nucleotide sequence: TGTGCCACCAGCGGATCCGGACGGACGCCATGCTTC. It specifies CATSGSGRTPCF.

The rearrangement joins TRBV19 to TRBJ1-2; 8 nucleotides align to TRBD1. The trim removed 7 bases at V and 4 bases at J, leaving 5 bases unmatched. This CDR3 comprises 13 residues. Germline-derived CDR1 and CDR2 are LNHDA and SQIVND (reference sequence). CDR3 DNA sequence: TGTGCCAGTAATCCACAGGGGGTCTATGGCTACACCTTC. Protein: CASNPQGVYGYTF. The variable domain in full, with the rest retrieved from reference TRBV19 and TRBJ1-2, is DGGITQSPKYLFRKEGQNVTLSCEQNLNHDAMYWYRQDPGQGLRLIYYSQIVNDFQKGDIAEGYSVSREKKESFPLTVTSAQKNPTAFYLCASNPQGVYGYTFGSGTRLTVV.

V and J are TRBV4-1 and TRBJ1-3; no clear D gene. Deletions cut 1 base from V and 3 bases from J, with 10 bases between. This CDR3 comprises 15 residues. CDR1 MGHRA and CDR2 YSYEKL come from the germline V gene. In DNA, the CDR3 is TGCGCCAGCAGCCAAGCCGCCCCTGGTGGAAACACCATATATTTT. Residues: CASSQAAPGGNTIYF.

This clone was counted between two and nine times. The V and J genes are TRBV6-5 and TRBJ1-1; D gene unclear. The V gene lost 4 bases and the J gene lost 0 bases, with 9 bases spanning the gap. The CDR3 extends over 14 amino acids. CDR1 is MNHEY, CDR2 SVGAGI, per germline. The CDR3, as DNA: TGTGCCAGCAGTTTCCGAACAGTGAACACTGAAGCTTTCTTT. This translates into CASSFRTVNTEAFF.

The chain links TRBV5-1 to TRBJ2-7; the D gene is possibly TRBD2 (6 bases). Germline CDR1 reads SGHRS; CDR2 reads YFSETQ. Trimming removed 2 bases from V and 3 bases from J, with 15 bases in between. CDR3 length: 15 amino acids. The CDR3, as DNA: TGCGCCAGCAGCTTCACGGGGGATCTAATCTACGAGCAGTACTTC. It yields the protein CASSFTGDLIYEQYF.

This sequence joins TRBV27 and TRBJ2-7, with D perhaps matching TRBD1 or TRBD2 (6 bases each). Trimming shortened V by 0 bases and J by 7 bases, and 16 bases separated the two germline ends. CDR1 is MNHEY, CDR2 SMNVEV, per germline (reference sequence). CDR3 length equals 15 residues. CDR3 in DNA: TGTGCCAGCAGTTTATCGCCGGGGGCCCCGGTGGAGCAGTACTTC. Translated, it gives CASSLSPGAPVEQYF.